This TCR beta chain appears in the sequencing data of a study of neurological immune-mediated disorders (dated by TCRdb to the late 2010s). A note on the overall study: Peripheral blood TCR-beta repertoires from patients with HTLV-I-associated myelopathy (HAM/TSP), patients with multiple sclerosis, and healthy controls were compared in the study using UMI-based sequencing. The roughly 100 TCR-beta libraries covered PBMC samples along with longitudinal samples, technical triplicates, and paired sorted CD4+ and CD8+ T-cell subsets. The cohort comprised about 70 subjects: roughly 15 HAM/TSP patients, 35 or so multiple sclerosis patients and 20 or so healthy controls.

Libraries from unsorted PBMCs were made from 2 million PBMCs kept in RNAlater at -80 degrees C until RNA extraction. Peripheral blood underwent Ficoll-Hypaque density gradient centrifugation to isolate PBMCs, which were then cryopreserved in liquid nitrogen. The paper as a whole reports these results and caveats: Expanded clones from different subjects shared no identical CDR3 amino acid sequences, which suggests that TCR-beta repertoires were private in all groups. TCR clonal expansion was greatest in HAM/TSP patients and smallest in MS patients, who ranked below even healthy controls.

Concerning this clonotype: What antigen it recognizes has not been identified. Within one base of it there is no much larger clone, and no base qualities were kept.

cDNA synthesis used template-switch 5'RACE with a primer carrying a 10-nucleotide random unique molecular identifier tagging each TCR transcript. Every sequencing run covered 15-18 subjects and yielded more than 170 million TCR-beta sequences. The RNeasy kit was used to extract total RNA. The KAPA Real-time Library Amplification kit was used to amplify TCR-beta VDJ regions with primers for the TCR constant region and the 5'RACE anchor. A first PCR added sample indexes and Illumina adaptors, and a second PCR then raised library yield. After Ampure bead purification, the roughly 650 bp TCR product was size-selected on a 2% E-gel SizeSelection system. Before pooling, libraries had their quality checked on a Bioanalyzer, their concentration measured with Qubit, and their quantity determined with the Kapa Library Quantification kit. Paired-end 2 x 150 bp sequencing of the libraries was performed on an Illumina HiSeq 2500. To increase sequence diversity, about 25-31% phiX was spiked into each library pool. Under the source paper's analysis protocol: Quality-filtered reads were processed with the UMI-based MiGEC pipeline, which removed over 75% of raw TCR sequences during error correction. VDJ genes were aligned to IMGT germline references, and clonotypes were defined by unique CDR3 amino acid sequence plus V-J genes. Clonal expansion, Shannon diversity and CDR3 relatedness (CalcPairwiseDistances, ClusterSamples) were evaluated with VDJtools, and phylogenetic trees were built with CLCbio workbench. A clone was classed as expanded if it had 8 or more unique UMIs, a cutoff based on coefficient-of-variation modelling across technical triplicates. The public reads were reanalyzed by TCRdb: fastp trimming at Q25, MiXCR alignment, in-frame beta chains only. Rows are unified per CDR3 protein, each entry keeping the most common DNA and genes. These V and J calls originate from TCRdb's pipeline instead of the authors' own analysis. The sample table lists tens of thousands of distinct CDR3 sequences, 10% to 13% of them with a count of one. About 7% of the sample rests with the top ten.

Trimming costs V 8 bases and J 2 bases, and their ends lie 15 bases apart. The germline V gene (reference sequence) provides CDR1 GTSNPN and CDR2 SVGIG. From cysteine to phenylalanine, the CDR3 is 14 amino acids long. The CDR3 DNA has 42 bases and is translated from base 1. Specimen: PBMCs. The receptor was isolated from a woman aged 25 to 39 with HTLV-1-associated myelopathy (HAM/TSP). The chain couples TRBV30 to TRBJ2-2, with the D gene call left open. The CDR3 reads as follows: CAIRHLLNTGELFF. The nucleotides read TGTGCCATTCGGCATCTACTAAACACCGGGGAGCTGTTTTTT.